The 13 T cell receptor delta chains below come from one sample, sequenced in a study of Vδ1+ human thymocytes. What these receptors recognize is not known. The template was reverse-transcribed extracted RNA. CDR3 amplicons came from multiplex PCR with pooled V-gene forward and constant-region reverse primers. TCRdb reanalysed the multiplex PCR reads via CATT. The table records about 25,000 delta-chain clones, roughly 29% of them present only once. Points from the study as a whole: Highly polyclonal TRG and TRD repertoires with Gaussian CDR3 length distributions appeared in thymus.

The sample taken for sequencing was Vdelta1+ gamma-delta thymocytes from the thymus. Subset: FACS-sorted CD3+ TCRalphabeta- TCRVdelta1+ TCRVdelta2- thymocytes. These receptors all stem from a boy in the first two years of life who had congenital heart surgery.

With regard to this clone: This may come from a read error, since a much larger clone is one base off. The V and J genes are TRDV1 and TRDJ1; a weak D match, TRDD2 (5 bases). The CDR3 contains 14 residues. CDR1 TSWWSYY and CDR2 QGS come from the germline V gene. The CDR3 here is CALGEGNFPDQLIF. The CDR3 nucleotides are TGTGCTCTTGGGGAAGGGAACTTCCCCGATCAACTCATCTTT.

Worth noting for this clone: The sample holds other DNA sequences that translate to the same CDR3. V is TRDV2 and J is TRDJ1, with 10 bases matching TRDD3. The junction had 18 bases not matched to a gene; V was cut back by 7 bases and J by 5 bases. Germline V gene sequence: CDR1 GEAIGNYY, CDR2 EKD. The CDR3 contains 17 residues. In nucleotides, the CDR3 is TGTGCCTGCGGGATTTGTTACTGGGGGATCCCCTTTGATAAACTCATCTTT. Its translation is CACGICYWGIPFDKLIF.

A few counts support this clone. This clone may be a read error of a much larger clone one base away. V gene TRDV2 combines with J gene TRDJ1; 12 bases line up with TRDD3. CDR1 GEAIGNYY and CDR2 EKD come from the germline V gene. The CDR3 is made up of 16 amino acids. The ends lost 6 bases at V and 8 bases at J; junction bases unmatched: 15. CDR3: CACTHDLLGDTLKLIF. The CDR3 bases are TGTGCCTGTACCCATGACCTACTGGGGGATACTTTGAAACTCATCTTT.

This clone was seen a few times. The V gene is TRDV1, the J gene TRDJ1, with D perhaps matching TRDD3 (6 bases). This CDR3 region has 19 residues. Germline V gene sequence: CDR1 TSWWSYY, CDR2 QGS. V was shortened by 0 bases and J by 1 base, with 21 bases between the two germline ends. The CDR3 DNA sequence: TGTGCTCTTGGGGAACTGAATCGAGGCCCTGGGGTTGGCACCGATAAACTCATCTTT. The encoded protein is CALGELNRGPGVGTDKLIF.

A note on this clone: This may come from a read error, since a much larger clone is one base off. This sequence joins TRDV1 and TRDJ1; D may be TRDD3 (8 bases). V shed 1 base and J shed 4 bases, with 31 bases lying between them. The CDR3 is 21 residues long. Germline values: CDR1 TSWWSYY, CDR2 QGS. The CDR3 nucleotides are TGTGCTCTTGGGGAACCGATTCCTACCCGTACTGGGGGCTACGGTGACGATAAACTCATCTTT. As protein: CALGEPIPTRTGGYGDDKLIF.

This clone showed up just a few times. The chain recombines TRDV1 with TRDJ1, with D maybe TRDD3 (6 bases). The germline CDR1 and CDR2 sequences are TSWWSYY and QGS. Trimming removed 3 bases at V and 2 bases at J, with 25 bases between. There are 19 residues in the CDR3. CDR3 residues: CALGEGISYWVSRTDKLIF. Written as DNA, the CDR3 is TGTGCTCTTGGGGAGGGAATAAGTTACTGGGTCTCCCGAACCGATAAACTCATCTTT.

As for this clone: Since a far larger clone is one base different, this is likely a read error. The chain has TRDV2 and TRDJ4, with TRDD3 matching 8 bases. CDR1 and CDR2 from the germline V gene are GEAIGNYY and EKD. The ends lost 4 bases at V and 2 bases at J; junction bases unmatched: 5. This CDR3 is built from 13 residues. CDR3 protein: CACESYWGRPLIF. The CDR3 DNA is TGTGCCTGTGAATCGTACTGGGGGAGACCCCTGATCTTT.

The V gene is TRDV1, the J gene TRDJ1, with 9 nucleotides matching TRDD3. Trimming took 0 bases from V and 8 from J; bases not matched to a gene: 16. Germline lookup yields CDR1 TSWWSYY and CDR2 QGS. CDR3 length equals 18 residues. The CDR3 is CALGELAPPYWGRKKLIF. In nucleotides, the CDR3 is TGTGCTCTTGGGGAACTAGCTCCCCCCTACTGGGGGAGAAAGAAACTCATCTTT.

In regard to this clone: With a far larger clone one base away, a read error is the likely cause. Other DNA sequences from this sample encode an identical CDR3 as well. The V call is TRDV2, the J call TRDJ1, with TRDD3 identical over 7 bases. This CDR3 has 14 residues. With V trimmed by 7 bases and J by 5 bases, 12 bases remained unmatched. The germline CDR1 and CDR2 sequences are GEAIGNYY and EKD. CDR3 DNA sequence: TGTGCCTGCGAAAGGGTGACTGGGGCTGATAAACTCATCTTT. This codes for CACERVTGADKLIF.

The V gene is TRDV1, the J gene TRDJ1; 10 bases match TRDD3. Looked up from germline, CDR1 is TSWWSYY and CDR2 is QGS. The CDR3 loop spans 18 amino acids. V lost 2 bases and J lost 9; bases outside the gene matches: 18. The DNA of the CDR3 is TGTGCTCTTGGGGAATCAGGGGTATGGGGGGGATACGCGGTTCAACTCATCTTT. The encoded protein is CALGESGVWGGYAVQLIF.

This clone was recorded a few times. V usage is TRDV1 and J usage is TRDJ1; 11 bases are a match to TRDD3. The germline V gene encodes CDR1 TSWWSYY and CDR2 QGS. Trimming cost V 5 bases and J 0 bases; bases outside gene matches: 20. The CDR3 contains 21 residues. As DNA, the CDR3 is TGTGCTCTTGGGAAGCCTTCCCATTTTTGGGGGATACGATCCAACACCGATAAACTCATCTTT. The encoded protein is CALGKPSHFWGIRSNTDKLIF.

This clone has more than one count but fewer than ten. The chain carries TRDV1 and TRDJ1; D is uncertain. Looked up from germline, CDR1 is TSWWSYY and CDR2 is QGS. V lost 2 bases to trimming and J lost 4 bases, with 26 bases between them. CDR3 length: 19 amino acids. DNA for the CDR3: TGTGCTCTTGGGGAAGTTGTCTCCTCGTGGAGCCCGCACCTCGATAAACTCATCTTT. As protein: CALGEVVSSWSPHLDKLIF.

By sample share, this clone is medium-sized. The sample has other DNA sequences that encode this CDR3 too. The chain joins TRDV1 to TRDJ1; D not resolved. Germline V gene sequence: CDR1 TSWWSYY, CDR2 QGS. There are 17 residues in the CDR3. V lost 5 bases and J 0 bases, leaving 19 bases between the germline ends. In nucleotides, the CDR3 is TGTGCTCTTGGGAACCGCGGCCTAGCCCTGTACACCGATAAACTCATCTTT. Translated, it gives CALGNRGLALYTDKLIF.